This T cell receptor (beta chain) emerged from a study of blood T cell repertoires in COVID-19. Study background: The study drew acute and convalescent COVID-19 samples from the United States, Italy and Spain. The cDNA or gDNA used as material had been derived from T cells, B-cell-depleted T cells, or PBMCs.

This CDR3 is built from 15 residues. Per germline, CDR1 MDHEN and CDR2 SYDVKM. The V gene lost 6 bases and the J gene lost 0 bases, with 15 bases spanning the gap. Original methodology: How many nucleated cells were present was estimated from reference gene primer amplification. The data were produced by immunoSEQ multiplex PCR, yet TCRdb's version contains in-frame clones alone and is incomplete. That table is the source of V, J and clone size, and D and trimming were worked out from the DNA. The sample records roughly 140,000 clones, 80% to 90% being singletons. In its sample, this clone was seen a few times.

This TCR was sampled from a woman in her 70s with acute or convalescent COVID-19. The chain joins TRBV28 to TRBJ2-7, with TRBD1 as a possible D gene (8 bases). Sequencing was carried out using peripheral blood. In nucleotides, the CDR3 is TGTGCCAGCAGGGGGGGGACAGGAAGCTCCTACGAGCAGTACGTC. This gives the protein CASRGGTGSSYEQYV.